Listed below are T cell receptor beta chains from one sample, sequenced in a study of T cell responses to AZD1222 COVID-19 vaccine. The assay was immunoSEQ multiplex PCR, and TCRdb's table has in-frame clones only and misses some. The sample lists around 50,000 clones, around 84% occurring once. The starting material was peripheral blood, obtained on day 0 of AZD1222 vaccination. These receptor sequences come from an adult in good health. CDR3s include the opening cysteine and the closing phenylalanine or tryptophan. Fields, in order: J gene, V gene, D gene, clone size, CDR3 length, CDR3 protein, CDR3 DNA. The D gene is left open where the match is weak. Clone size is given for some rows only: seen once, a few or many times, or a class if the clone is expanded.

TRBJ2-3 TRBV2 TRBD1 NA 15 CASKRDRRYTDTQYF TGTGCCAGCAAACGGGACAGGAGATACACAGATACGCAGTATTTT
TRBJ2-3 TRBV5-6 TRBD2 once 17 CASSSGLAGGSGDTQYF TGTGCCAGCAGCTCGGGACTAGCGGGAGGTAGTGGAGATACGCAGTATTTT
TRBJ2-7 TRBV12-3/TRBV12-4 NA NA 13 CASSLRDNYEQYF TGTGCCAGCAGCCTCCGGGACAACTACGAGCAGTACTTC
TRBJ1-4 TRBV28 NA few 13 CASKEGLREKLFF TGTGCCAGCAAGGAAGGGCTACGCGAAAAACTGTTTTTT
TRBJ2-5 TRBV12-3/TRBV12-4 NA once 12 CASSLNQETQYF TGTGCCAGCAGTTTAAACCAAGAGACCCAGTACTTC
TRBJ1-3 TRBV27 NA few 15 CASSLSPSTGNTIYF TGTGCCAGCAGTTTATCGCCTAGCACTGGAAACACCATATATTTT
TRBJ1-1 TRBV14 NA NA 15 CASSQLWGQFTEAFF TGTGCCAGCAGCCAACTATGGGGGCAGTTTACTGAAGCTTTCTTT
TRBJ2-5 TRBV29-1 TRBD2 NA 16 CSVDFPTTSGKETQYF TGCAGCGTTGATTTCCCGACGACTAGCGGAAAAGAGACCCAGTACTTC
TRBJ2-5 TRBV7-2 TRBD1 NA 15 CASSKDRGRERVQYF TGTGCCAGCAGCAAAGACAGGGGGCGCGAGCGGGTCCAGTACTTC
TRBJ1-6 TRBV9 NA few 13 CASSPMDNSPLHF TGTGCCAGCAGCCCCATGGATAATTCACCCCTCCACTTT
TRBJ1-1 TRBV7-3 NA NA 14 CASSPTPENTEAFF TGTGCCAGCAGCCCCACCCCGGAGAACACTGAAGCTTTCTTT
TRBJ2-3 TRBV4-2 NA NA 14 CASSQDGLKDTQYF TGTGCCAGCAGCCAAGATGGTCTTAAGGATACGCAGTATTTT
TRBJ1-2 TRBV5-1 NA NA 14 CASSLRFREDGYTF TGCGCCAGCAGCTTGCGGTTCAGGGAGGATGGCTACACCTTC
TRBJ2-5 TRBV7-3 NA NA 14 CASSPDRNGETQYF TGTGCCAGCAGCCCAGACAGAAACGGGGAGACCCAGTACTTC
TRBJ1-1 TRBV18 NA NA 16 CASSRQQQGGGPEAFF TGTGCCAGCTCGCGCCAACAACAGGGAGGGGGTCCTGAAGCTTTCTTT
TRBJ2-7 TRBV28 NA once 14 CASSFSSPASEQYF TGTGCCAGCAGTTTCAGCTCACCTGCCTCCGAGCAGTACTTC
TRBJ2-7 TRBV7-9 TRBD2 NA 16 CASSLALAGGPYEQYF TGTGCCAGCAGCTTAGCGTTGGCGGGAGGGCCATACGAGCAGTACTTC
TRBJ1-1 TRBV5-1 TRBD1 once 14 CASSLGTATIEAFF TGCGCCAGCAGCCTGGGGACAGCCACCATTGAAGCTTTCTTT
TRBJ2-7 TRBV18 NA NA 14 CASSPNPRSYEQYF TGTGCCAGCTCACCCAATCCGAGGAGCTACGAGCAGTACTTC
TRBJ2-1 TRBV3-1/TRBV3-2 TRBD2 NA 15 CASRLRLAGENEQFF TGTGCCAGCAGGTTGCGACTAGCGGGAGAAAATGAGCAGTTCTTC
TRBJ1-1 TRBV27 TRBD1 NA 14 CASSSGGHNTEAFF TGTGCCAGCAGTTCAGGGGGCCATAACACTGAAGCTTTCTTT
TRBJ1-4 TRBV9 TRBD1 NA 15 CASSPRDRGDEKLFF TGTGCCAGCAGCCCTCGGGACAGGGGAGATGAAAAACTGTTTTTT
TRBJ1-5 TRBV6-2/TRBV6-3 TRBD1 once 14 CASSFSTGYQPQHF TGTGCCAGCAGTTTCTCGACAGGGTATCAGCCCCAGCATTTT
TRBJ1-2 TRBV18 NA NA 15 CASSPTYDGGAGYTF TGTGCCAGCTCACCAACCTACGATGGAGGGGCTGGCTACACCTTC
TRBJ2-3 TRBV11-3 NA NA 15 CASSLGGRFTDTQYF TGTGCCAGCAGCTTAGGGGGCAGATTCACAGATACGCAGTATTTT
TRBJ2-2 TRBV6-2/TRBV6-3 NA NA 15 CASSYYRMNTGELFF TGTGCCAGCAGTTACTACAGAATGAACACCGGGGAGCTGTTTTTT
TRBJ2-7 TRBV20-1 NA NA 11 CSVSGATEQYF TGCAGTGTATCGGGGGCTACCGAGCAGTACTTC
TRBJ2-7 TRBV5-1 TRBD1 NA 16 CASSLAGTGSSYEQYF TGCGCCAGCAGCTTGGCCGGGACAGGGAGTTCCTACGAGCAGTACTTC
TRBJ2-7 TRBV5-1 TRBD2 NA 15 CASSLEASGTYEQYF TGCGCCAGCAGCTTGGAGGCTAGCGGCACCTACGAGCAGTACTTC
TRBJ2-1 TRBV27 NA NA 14 CASSWAASPGQQFF TGTGCCAGCAGTTGGGCCGCCTCCCCGGGACAGCAGTTCTTC
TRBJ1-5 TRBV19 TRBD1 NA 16 CASSPQDRGGNQPQHF TGTGCCAGTAGTCCCCAGGACAGGGGGGGTAATCAGCCCCAGCATTTT
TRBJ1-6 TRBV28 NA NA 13 CASRGGGASPLHF TGTGCCAGCCGGGGGGGAGGCGCTTCACCCCTCCACTTT
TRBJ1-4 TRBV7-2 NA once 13 CASSFVSREKLFF TGTGCCAGCAGCTTCGTAAGTCGCGAAAAACTGTTTTTT
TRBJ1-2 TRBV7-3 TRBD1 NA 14 CASSSDRGPYGYTF TGTGCCAGCAGCTCGGACAGGGGGCCTTATGGCTACACCTTC
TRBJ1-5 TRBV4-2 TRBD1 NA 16 CASSQDEGTGNQPQHF TGTGCCAGCAGCCAAGATGAAGGGACAGGGAATCAGCCCCAGCATTTT
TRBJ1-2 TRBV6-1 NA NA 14 CASSEAWGSYGYTF TGTGCCAGCAGTGAAGCGTGGGGGAGCTATGGCTACACCTTC